This TCR beta chain was sequenced for a study of blood T cell repertoires in COVID-19. Trimming at V came to 3 bases and at J to 6 bases, leaving 5 bases not matched to a gene. CDR1 and CDR2 (germline): SEHNR, FQNEAQ (reference sequence). The CDR3 is made up of 14 amino acids. Here immunoSEQ multiplex PCR was the method, and the copy in TCRdb shows in-frame clones only, minus some. The table lists 150,000 or so clones, approximately 85% of them singletons. The source material was peripheral blood. This receptor was taken from a man aged 55-75 years who had recovered from COVID-19. The rearrangement links TRBV7-9 to TRBJ1-2; the match to TRBD1 covers 9 bases. The CDR3 DNA is TGTGCCAGCAGCTTTACAGGGGGCGCCCATGGCTACACCTTC. Its translation: CASSFTGGAHGYTF.